One sample yielded the 27 T cell receptor beta chains listed below, sequenced in a study of shared clonotypes between healthy human individuals. Libraries were prepared by immunoSEQ multiplex PCR; TCRdb keeps only in-frame clonotypes and omits some of them. The profile shows more than 900,000 clones, 78% of them singletons. Material for sequencing was memory CD4+ T cells from PBMCs. As for subset: CD45RA-negative fraction. The receptors stem from a man between 18 and 29 years old in good health. Some clones in this sample may be carry-over from other donors' samples.

CDR3 nucleotides: TGTGCCACCCGGTCTGACGGAAACACCATATATTTT. It specifies CATRSDGNTIYF. The chain is built from TRBV28 and TRBJ1-3; D remains ambiguous. The CDR3 runs 12 residues. CDR1 MDHEN and CDR2 SYDVKM come from the germline V gene. V was pared by 10 bases and J by 4 bases, with 11 bases between.

The chain carries TRBV19 and TRBJ1-4; no definite D call. From germline, CDR1 is LNHDA and CDR2 SQIVND (reference sequence). CDR3 length equals 12 residues. V was cut by 5 bases and J by 7 bases, with 8 bases left in between. For the CDR3, the DNA is TGTGCCAGTAGTCTCAGGAGTGAAAAACTGTTTTTT. Translated, it gives CASSLRSEKLFF.

The rearrangement joins TRBV7-8 to TRBJ1-5; possible D gene TRBD1, 5 bases. The V end was cut by 0 bases, the J end by 3 bases, with 12 bases between. Per germline, CDR1 SGHVS and CDR2 FQNEAQ. The CDR3 is 16 residues long. In DNA form, the CDR3 reads TGTGCCAGCAGCTTAGCAGGGGTGGGGTTCAATCAGCCCCAGCATTTT. As protein: CASSLAGVGFNQPQHF.

The chain carries TRBV6-5 and TRBJ1-5; no clear D. Germline CDR1 MNHEY, CDR2 SVGAGI. Trimming removed 6 bases at V and 3 bases at J, with 9 bases between. The CDR3 has 13 amino acids. CDR3 nucleotide sequence: TGTGCCAGCAGGCGGGATCCCAATCAGCCCCAGCATTTT. Amino acids: CASRRDPNQPQHF.

The J gene is TRBJ1-5, the V gene TRBV7-2; D gene ambiguous. CDR1 SGHTA and CDR2 FQGNSA come from the germline V gene. V was shortened by 0 bases and J by 3 bases, with 6 bases between the two germline ends. This CDR3 spans 14 amino acids. The CDR3 loop reads CASSLAQHNQPQHF. CDR3 DNA sequence: TGTGCCAGCAGCTTAGCACAGCACAATCAGCCCCAGCATTTT.

This clone showed up just a few times. This chain links TRBV9 with TRBJ1-1; weak D call: TRBD1 (5 bases). This CDR3 comprises 16 residues. Germline V gene lookup returns CDR1 SGDLS and CDR2 YYNGEE. The V end was cut by 0 bases, the J end by 0 bases, with 12 bases between. CDR3 in DNA: TGTGCCAGCAGCGTAGACGGGGGATTCATGAACACTGAAGCTTTCTTT. It translates to CASSVDGGFMNTEAFF.

This clone was counted only a few times. The chain employs TRBV6-5 and TRBJ2-1; perhaps TRBD2 as D (6 bases). Trimming removed 2 bases at V and 10 bases at J, with 18 bases between. Germline-derived CDR1 and CDR2 are MNHEY and SVGAGI. CDR3 length equals 15 residues. The CDR3 DNA is TGTGCCAGCAGTTACGGGGCGGGACTGACTATGGAGCAGTTCTTC. Amino acids: CASSYGAGLTMEQFF.

The rearrangement links TRBV5-1 to TRBJ2-4; D possibly corresponds to TRBD1 (6 bases). The length of the CDR3 is 14 residues. Trimming removed 3 bases from V and 12 bases from J, with 19 bases in between. Germline-derived CDR1 and CDR2 are SGHRS and YFSETQ. Written as DNA, the CDR3 is TGCGCCAGCAGCTCCGCCTTACAGGGCGGCACTCAGTACTTC. This sequence encodes CASSSALQGGTQYF. Full variable domain (remainder filled in from reference TRBV5-1 and TRBJ2-4): KAGVTQTPRYLIKTRGQQVTLSCSPISGHRSVSWYQQTPGQGLQFLFEYFSETQRNKGNFPGRFSGRQFSNSRSEMNVSTLELGDSALYLCASSSALQGGTQYFGAGTRLSVL.

This clone has a single count. The rearrangement links TRBV7-6 to TRBJ2-7; D not certain. Germline V gene data show CDR1 as SGHVS and CDR2 as FNYEAQ. V lost 1 base and J lost 5, with 15 bases in between. The CDR3 contains 15 residues. The CDR3 here is CASSLVGGDLNEQYF. The CDR3, as DNA: TGTGCCAGCAGCTTAGTGGGTGGCGACCTGAACGAGCAGTACTTC.

Of note for this clone: A much more abundant neighbour one base away suggests this may be a read error. The chain carries TRBV5-6 and TRBJ2-3; D ambiguous. Deletions cut 0 bases from V and 5 bases from J, with 4 bases between. Per germline, CDR1 SGHDT and CDR2 YYEEEE. The CDR3 has 12 amino acids. The CDR3 region is CASSLGGDTQYF. CDR3 in DNA: TGTGCCAGCAGCTTGGGGGGAGATACGCAGTATTTT.

The V gene is TRBV28, the J gene TRBJ1-1; D ambiguous. The V gene's germline CDR1 is MDHEN and CDR2 SYDVKM. The V end lost 4 bases, the J end lost 4 bases, and 16 bases lay between the germline ends. The CDR3 loop spans 15 amino acids. The CDR3 coding sequence is TGTGCCAGCAGTTCATCCCCCCCCAGTCCCACTGAAGCTTTCTTT. Its translation: CASSSSPPSPTEAFF. Full variable domain (remainder filled in from reference TRBV28 and TRBJ1-1): DVKVTQSSRYLVKRTGEKVFLECVQDMDHENMFWYRQDPGLGLRLIYFSYDVKMKEKGDIPEGYSVSREKKERFSLILESASTNQTSMYLCASSSSPPSPTEAFFGQGTRLTVV.

This chain links TRBV7-6 with TRBJ2-7; the match to TRBD2 covers 10 bases. The CDR3 is 18 residues long. The V segment lost 5 bases and the J segment 0 bases; nucleotides outside the gene matches: 13. The V gene's germline CDR1 is SGHVS and CDR2 FNYEAQ. This CDR3 reads CASSPQPAASGSSYEQYF. In nucleotides, the CDR3 is TGTGCCAGCAGCCCCCAGCCGGCGGCTAGCGGGAGCTCCTACGAGCAGTACTTC. Drawing the rest from reference TRBV7-6 and TRBJ2-7, the complete variable domain is GAGVSQSPRYKVTKRGQDVALRCDPISGHVSLYWYRQALGQGPEFLTYFNYEAQQDKSGLPNDRFSAERPEGSISTLTIQRTEQRDSAMYRCASSPQPAASGSSYEQYFGPGTRLTVT.

In the case of this clone: It is unclear where the CDR3 begins or ends on the DNA, so no DNA is shown, and the CDR3 is as TCRdb lists it. The V call is TRBV9, the J call TRBJ2-1. Germline lookup yields CDR1 SGDLS and CDR2 YYNGEE. The CDR3 is 13 amino acids long, termini counted. This CDR3 is CASSVAPGSPRFF.

The CDR3 region has the DNA TGTGCCACCAGCAGAGATGTGGGGACTAATGAAAAACTGTTTTTT. Translating gives CATSRDVGTNEKLFF. V and J are TRBV15 and TRBJ1-4; D gene unclear. The CDR3 is 15 amino acids. The germline V gene encodes CDR1 LNHNV and CDR2 YYDKDF (reference sequence). With 0 bases removed from V and 2 bases from J, the gap between germline ends came to 7 bases.

The rearrangement joins TRBV7-2 to TRBJ2-2; tentatively, D is TRBD2 (6 bases). The V end was cut by 2 bases, the J end by 6 bases, with 7 bases between. The germline gives CDR1 SGHTA, CDR2 FQGNSA. The CDR3 sequence is 13 residues long. This CDR3 is CASSLPGAGELFF. The CDR3 DNA reads TGTGCCAGCAGCTTACCGGGGGCCGGGGAGCTGTTTTTT. Full variable domain (outside the CDR3, taken from reference TRBV7-2 and TRBJ2-2): GAGVSQSPSNKVTEKGKDVELRCDPISGHTALYWYRQSLGQGLEFLIYFQGNSAPDKSGLPSDRFSAERTGGSVSTLTIQRTQQEDSAVYLCASSLPGAGELFFGEGSRLTVL.

This rearrangement joins TRBV7-9 to TRBJ1-5; no reliable D call. Germline V CDR1 and CDR2: SEHNR, FQNEAQ (reference sequence). Trimming pared 5 bases from V and 2 bases from J, leaving 19 bases between. The CDR3 is 17 residues long. CDR3 bases: TGTGCCAGCAGCAAAGGGTCGGACCGAGTTGGCAATCAGCCCCAGCATTTT. Its protein product is CASSKGSDRVGNQPQHF.

The chain combines TRBV28 with TRBJ2-5, with no clear D. Trimming cost V 8 bases and J 0 bases, with 10 bases left between them. The CDR3 loop spans 13 amino acids. Germline V CDR1 and CDR2: MDHEN, SYDVKM. The CDR3 coding sequence is TGTGCCAGCCGCCGATCGTACCAAGAGACCCAGTACTTC. Translated: CASRRSYQETQYF.

The chain is built from TRBV28 and TRBJ1-5; tentatively, D is TRBD1 (6 bases). The germline V gene has CDR1 MDHEN and CDR2 SYDVKM. V lost 3 bases and J 6 bases, leaving 15 bases between the germline ends. CDR3 size: 15 residues. The CDR3: CASSFLQGEVQPQHF. In nucleotides, the CDR3 is TGTGCCAGCAGTTTTCTACAGGGTGAGGTTCAGCCCCAGCATTTT.

This chain links TRBV7-2 with TRBJ1-5, with TRBD1 identical over 9 bases. Germline lookup yields CDR1 SGHTA and CDR2 FQGNSA. Trimming took 2 bases from V and 4 from J; bases not matched to a gene: 3. The CDR3 sequence is 15 residues long. CDR3 in amino acids: CASSLKGQGNQPQHF. Here the CDR3 DNA reads TGTGCCAGCAGCTTAAAGGGACAGGGAAATCAGCCCCAGCATTTT.

The genes are TRBV11-2 and TRBJ2-3, with 9 nucleotides matching TRBD2. Germline lookup yields CDR1 SGHAT and CDR2 FQNNGV. The CDR3 consists of 14 residues. V lost 5 bases to trimming and J lost 4 bases; unmatched junction nucleotides: 4. For the CDR3, the DNA is TGTGCCAGCAGCGCGCTAGCGGGACCAGATACGCAGTATTTT. Protein sequence: CASSALAGPDTQYF.

CDR3 sequence: CASSSTSGSSEQYF. The CDR3 region has the DNA TGCGCCAGCAGCTCGACTAGCGGGAGCTCCGAGCAGTACTTC. The rearrangement joins TRBV5-1 to TRBJ2-7, with 12 nucleotides matching TRBD2. The junction had 4 bases not matched to a gene; V was cut back by 3 bases and J by 6 bases. CDR1 and CDR2 from the germline V gene are SGHRS and YFSETQ. The CDR3 totals 14 residues. The full variable domain, with the rest looked up from reference TRBV5-1 and TRBJ2-7, is KAGVTQTPRYLIKTRGQQVTLSCSPISGHRSVSWYQQTPGQGLQFLFEYFSETQRNKGNFPGRFSGRQFSNSRSEMNVSTLELGDSALYLCASSSTSGSSEQYFGPGTRLTVT.

The chain has TRBV30 and TRBJ1-2, with TRBD1 matching over 8 bases. The CDR3 runs to 13 residues. V lost 5 bases, J lost 3 bases, and 5 bases stayed unmatched. Germline CDR1 and CDR2: GTSNPN and SVGIG (reference sequence). CDR3 sequence reads: CAWARQGYYGYTF. Here the CDR3 DNA reads TGTGCCTGGGCCCGACAGGGGTACTATGGCTACACCTTC.

V gene TRBV29-1 combines with J gene TRBJ2-5; 8 positions agree with TRBD1. Germline CDR1 and CDR2: SQVTM and ANQGSEA. V lost 3 bases to trimming and J lost 5 bases; unmatched junction nucleotides: 5. This CDR3 is 13 amino acids long. The DNA of the CDR3 is TGCAGCGTTGATTGGACAGGGTCGGAGACCCAGTACTTC. Its translation is CSVDWTGSETQYF.

This clone was recorded a few times. This same CDR3 is encoded by further DNA sequences in the sample. The chain has TRBV5-1 and TRBJ2-7; 7 bases agree with TRBD1. The V gene's germline CDR1 is SGHRS and CDR2 YFSETQ. The CDR3 totals 13 residues. With 0 bases clipped from V and 5 bases from J, the junction kept 2 bases outside the gene matches. The CDR3 here is CASSLGQGHEQYF. In DNA form, the CDR3 reads TGCGCCAGCAGCTTGGGACAGGGCCACGAGCAGTACTTC.

A few counts support this clone. The CDR3 here is CASSPVAMNTEAFF. In DNA form, the CDR3 reads TGTGCCAGCAGCCCCGTGGCAATGAACACTGAAGCTTTCTTT. The rearrangement links TRBV7-9 to TRBJ1-1; no definite D call. V gave up 5 bases and J gave up 0 bases, with 10 bases separating them. The germline CDR1 and CDR2 sequences are SEHNR and FQNEAQ (reference sequence). The CDR3 runs to 14 residues.

This clone was recorded many times. This chain uses TRBV28 with TRBJ1-1; D unresolved. CDR3 length equals 14 residues. CDR1 is MDHEN, CDR2 SYDVKM, per germline. V was pared by 2 bases and J by 5 bases, with 12 bases between. This CDR3 is CASSLRFSGTEAFF. The CDR3 DNA follows: TGTGCCAGCAGTTTAAGGTTTAGTGGGACTGAAGCTTTCTTT. Based on the CDR3 plus reference TRBV28 and TRBJ1-1, the full variable domain is DVKVTQSSRYLVKRTGEKVFLECVQDMDHENMFWYRQDPGLGLRLIYFSYDVKMKEKGDIPEGYSVSREKKERFSLILESASTNQTSMYLCASSLRFSGTEAFFGQGTRLTVV.

The genes are TRBV10-3 and TRBJ2-7, with D hard to call. V lost 0 bases and J 0 bases, leaving 9 bases between the germline ends. CDR1 is ENHRY, CDR2 SYGVKD, per germline. The CDR3 covers 15 residues. The CDR3 DNA is TGTGCCATCAGTGAGTCGGTGGCGAGCTCCTACGAGCAGTACTTC. This encodes CAISESVASSYEQYF.